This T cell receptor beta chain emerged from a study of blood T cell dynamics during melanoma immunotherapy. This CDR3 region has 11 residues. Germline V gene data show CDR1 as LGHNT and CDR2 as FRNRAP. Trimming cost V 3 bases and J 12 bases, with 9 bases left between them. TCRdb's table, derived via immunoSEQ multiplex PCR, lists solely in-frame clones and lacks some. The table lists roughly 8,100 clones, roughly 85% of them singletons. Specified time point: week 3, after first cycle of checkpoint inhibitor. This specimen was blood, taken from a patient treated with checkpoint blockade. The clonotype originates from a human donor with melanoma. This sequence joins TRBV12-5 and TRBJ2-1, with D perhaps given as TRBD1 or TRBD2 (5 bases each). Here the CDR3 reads CASGFRDLQFF. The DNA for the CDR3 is TGTGCTAGTGGTTTTAGGGACCTGCAGTTCTTC.